Sequencing of this T cell receptor (beta chain) was carried out in a study of human T cells and chemical hapten exposure. Germline V gene data show CDR1 as LGHNA and CDR2 as YNFKEQ. This CDR3 spans 15 amino acids. The V end was cut by 0 bases, the J end by 8 bases, with 11 bases between. This clonotype was observed a few times. Time point defined: healthy volunteer bleed at 6 weeks. Unfractionated whole blood yielded the extracted total RNA. TCRdb re-analysed the RACE reads in MiXCR, keeping a single row per CDR3 protein. The sample yields more than 60,000 distinct CDR3 sequences, approximately 8.6% seen once.

Input material: whole blood. The chain links TRBV4-2 to TRBJ1-6, with no clear D. The clonotype comes from a male donor in good health. Some clones in this sample may be carry-over from other donors' samples. The CDR3 spells CASSQDRVGDSPLHF. DNA for the CDR3: TGTGCCAGCAGCCAAGATAGGGTTGGGGATTCACCCCTCCACTTT.